Below are 14 T cell receptor beta chains sequenced from a single sample in a study of T cells after yellow fever vaccination. MiXCR was run by TCRdb on the 5' RACE reads, yielding one entry per CDR3 protein. The table records some 350,000 distinct CDR3 sequences, around 10% of them present only once. The material was PBMCs, obtained on the day of the first yellow fever vaccination. These receptors were collected from a man aged 18 to 30 who received the YFV17D yellow fever vaccine.

This clonotype came up a few times. As DNA, the CDR3 is TGTGCCAGCAGTGAAACGCAGCAGGGGTGGTCGGGAGAGACCCAGTACTTC. Its protein product is CASSETQQGWSGETQYF. The gene calls are TRBV25-1 and TRBJ2-5; the D gene is possibly TRBD1 (6 bases). Germline V gene data show CDR1 as MGHDK and CDR2 as SYGVNS. Trimming stripped 2 bases from V and 4 bases from J, with 20 bases between. This CDR3 is built from 17 residues. The full variable domain, with the rest looked up from reference TRBV25-1 and TRBJ2-5, is EADIYQTPRYLVIGTGKKITLECSQTMGHDKMYWYQQDPGMELHLIHYSYGVNSTEKGDLSSESTVSRIRTEHFPLTLESARPSHTSQYLCASSETQQGWSGETQYFGPGTRLLVL.

The chain employs TRBV18 and TRBJ2-5; weak D call: TRBD2 (6 bases). V was pared by 3 bases and J by 6 bases, with 14 bases between. Germline assignment: CDR1 KGHSH and CDR2 LQKENI. The CDR3 runs to 14 residues. The CDR3: CASSPSGGGKTQYF. As DNA, the CDR3 is TGTGCCAGCTCACCGTCAGGTGGGGGGAAGACCCAGTACTTC.

Note on this clonotype: At one of its ends the junction is not consistent with the germline gene, which may arise from a read error. V gene TRBV6-2 or TRBV6-3 combines with J gene TRBJ1-2, with D uncertain. This CDR3 spans 12 amino acids. The V gene's germline CDR1 is MNHEY and CDR2 SVGEGT. The CDR3 DNA reads TGTGCCAGCAGTTACGCCCCCCGCTCTCGGGACTTC. Residues: CASSYAPRSRDF.

The V call is TRBV5-1, the J call TRBJ2-1; 9 nucleotides line up with TRBD2. This CDR3 comprises 16 residues. The junction had 9 bases not matched to a gene; V was cut back by 1 base and J by 7 bases. From germline, CDR1 is SGHRS and CDR2 YFSETQ. DNA of the CDR3: TGCGCCAGCAGCTTGATTCCAGCGGGGGGTCATAATGAGCAGTTCTTC. Translation gives CASSLIPAGGHNEQFF.

This clonotype turned up a few times. The V and J genes are TRBV4-3 and TRBJ1-2; 8 bases line up with TRBD1. Trimming cost V 0 bases and J 7 bases; bases outside gene matches: 13. The CDR3 has 17 residues. Germline CDR1 is LGHNA and CDR2 is YSLEER. This CDR3 is CASSQDNRQGPGGGYTF. The DNA of the CDR3 is TGCGCCAGCAGCCAAGATAACCGACAGGGGCCCGGAGGTGGCTACACCTTC.

This clonotype has more than one count but fewer than ten. The chain uses TRBV6-1 and TRBJ2-7, with TRBD2 as a possible D gene (6 bases). V dropped 6 bases and J dropped 6 bases, with 21 bases sitting between them. The CDR3 runs 15 residues. Per the germline V gene, CDR1 is MNHNS and CDR2 is SASEGT. The CDR3 DNA reads as TGTGCCAGCAGGACCCCGGGACTGAACGTCCTCGAGCAGTACTTC. It translates to CASRTPGLNVLEQYF.

The chain is built from TRBV7-9 and TRBJ2-7; D not certain. Germline assignment: CDR1 SEHNR and CDR2 FQNEAQ (reference sequence). Trimming stripped 5 bases from V and 2 bases from J, with 4 bases between. This CDR3 is built from 11 residues. The DNA for the CDR3 is TGTGCCAGCAGCACGGCCTACGAGCAGTACTTC. Its translation: CASSTAYEQYF. Using reference TRBV7-9 and TRBJ2-7 for the parts outside the CDR3, the full variable domain is DTGVSQNPRHKITKRGQNVTFRCDPISEHNRLYWYRQTLGQGPEFLTYFQNEAQLEKSRLLSDRFSAERPKGSFSTLEIQRTEQGDSAMYLCASSTAYEQYFGPGTRLTVT.

The sample holds many counts of this clonotype. The chain recombines TRBV4-3 with TRBJ1-6; 7 bases map to TRBD1. This CDR3 region has 14 residues. Germline CDR1 LGHNA, CDR2 YSLEER. The V gene end was trimmed by 3 bases and the J gene end by 9 bases; junction bases not matched to a gene: 5. CDR3 DNA sequence: TGCGCCAGCAGCCATTCGCCAGGGGGTTCACCCCTCCACTTT. As protein: CASSHSPGGSPLHF.

The rearrangement uses TRBV25-1 and TRBJ1-6; no reliable D call. The CDR3 loop spans 13 amino acids. V lost 4 bases and J lost 7, with 8 bases in between. Germline values: CDR1 MGHDK, CDR2 SYGVNS. The CDR3 nucleotides are TGTGCCAGCAGTGGGGTGTTAAATTCACCCCTCCACTTT. It codes for CASSGVLNSPLHF.

The rearrangement uses TRBV11-2 and TRBJ1-2; D unclear. The V and J ends lost 5 bases and 4 bases respectively, with 14 bases between them. Germline CDR1 reads SGHAT; CDR2 reads FQNNGV. This CDR3 is 14 amino acids long. The CDR3 DNA is TGTGCCAGCAGCCCAGAGGCGGGTTCCTATGGCTACACCTTC. This codes for CASSPEAGSYGYTF.

CDR3 residues: CASSLAGGVDEQFF. The DNA for the CDR3 is TGTGCCAGCAGCTTAGCAGGGGGCGTCGATGAGCAGTTCTTC. This chain links TRBV11-2 with TRBJ2-1, with 8 positions matching TRBD1. CDR1 and CDR2 (germline): SGHAT, FQNNGV. This CDR3 spans 14 amino acids. V shed 1 base, J shed 8 bases, and the junction held 4 bases outside the gene matches.

The gene calls are TRBV7-2 and TRBJ1-1, with D perhaps matching TRBD1 (5 bases). The germline V gene encodes CDR1 SGHTA and CDR2 FQGNSA. The germline V and J ends were trimmed by 3 bases and 7 bases, with 18 bases remaining between them. This CDR3 contains 15 residues. Written as DNA, the CDR3 is TGTGCCAGCAGCTTTATGGCGGCAGGGTTGGATGAAGCTTTCTTT. Protein sequence: CASSFMAAGLDEAFF.

The V gene is TRBV6-5, the J gene TRBJ1-2; D is undetermined. This CDR3 contains 14 residues. Per germline, CDR1 MNHEY and CDR2 SVGAGI. Trimming left V 5 bases short and J 5 bases short, with 15 bases between. Here the CDR3 reads CASSHTGSLYGYTF. CDR3 in DNA: TGTGCCAGCAGTCACACGGGATCCTTATATGGCTACACCTTC.

This clonotype was observed a handful of times. As DNA, the CDR3 is TGTGCCCTCGCGGAGGGGGGCGGAACAACAGATACGCAGTATTTT. Protein: CALAEGGGTTDTQYF. This chain connects TRBV21-1 to TRBJ2-3; the D segment call TRBD1 is taken from the table without a DNA check. TRBV21-1 is an annotated pseudogene. This CDR3 region has 15 residues.